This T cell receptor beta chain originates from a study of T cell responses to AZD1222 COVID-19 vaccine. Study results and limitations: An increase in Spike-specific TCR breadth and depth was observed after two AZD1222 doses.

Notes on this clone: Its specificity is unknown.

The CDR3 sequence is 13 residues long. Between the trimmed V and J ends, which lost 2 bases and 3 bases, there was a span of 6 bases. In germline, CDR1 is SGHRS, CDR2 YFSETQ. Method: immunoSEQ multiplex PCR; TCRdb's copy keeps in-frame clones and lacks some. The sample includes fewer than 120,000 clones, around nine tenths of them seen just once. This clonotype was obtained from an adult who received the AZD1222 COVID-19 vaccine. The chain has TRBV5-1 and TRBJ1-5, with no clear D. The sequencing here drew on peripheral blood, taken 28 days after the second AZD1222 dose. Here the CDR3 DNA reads TGCGCCAGCAGCTTTAAATTCAATCAGCCCCAGCATTTT. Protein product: CASSFKFNQPQHF.